The 24 T cell receptor beta chains below were found in one sample sequenced in a study of blood T cell repertoires in COVID-19. Only in-frame clones appear in the TCRdb table, and some are missing; sequencing was by immunoSEQ multiplex PCR. The sample has 200,000 to 250,000 clones; over 75% are singletons. Sequencing input: PBMCs or T cells enriched from blood (not recorded which). The receptors stem from a middle-aged man who had recovered from COVID-19.

CDR3 coding DNA: TGTGCCAGCTCACCACCGAAGAGGAGCTACCTAGGCGAGCAGTACTTC. Protein sequence: CASSPPKRSYLGEQYF. This chain links TRBV18 with TRBJ2-7; no firm D call. In germline, CDR1 is KGHSH, CDR2 LQKENI. The CDR3 spans 16 residues. V lost 0 bases, J lost 6 bases, and 18 bases lay in between. Combining the CDR3 with reference TRBV18 and TRBJ2-7 gives the whole variable domain NAGVMQNPRHLVRRRGQEARLRCSPMKGHSHVYWYRQLPEEGLKFMVYLQKENIIDESGMPKERFSAEFPKEGPSILRIQQVVRGDSAAYFCASSPPKRSYLGEQYFGPGTRLTVT.

The chain uses TRBV19 and TRBJ2-5; 9 bases are a match to TRBD1. The germline gives CDR1 LNHDA, CDR2 SQIVND (reference sequence). This CDR3 comprises 13 residues. With 7 bases clipped from V and 5 bases from J, the junction kept 5 bases outside the gene matches. CDR3 DNA: TGTGCCAGTAAACAAGGGACAGGGGAGACCCAGTACTTC. This codes for CASKQGTGETQYF.

The chain joins TRBV5-1 to TRBJ2-7, with D possibly TRBD1 on 6 matching bases. The CDR3 totals 15 residues. Trimming pared 0 bases from V and 0 bases from J, leaving 10 bases between. Germline V gives CDR1 SGHRS, CDR2 YFSETQ. The CDR3: CASSLEGQSSYEQYF. The CDR3 coding sequence is TGCGCCAGCAGCTTGGAAGGACAGAGCTCCTACGAGCAGTACTTC.

The chain carries TRBV7-9 and TRBJ2-7; tentatively, D is TRBD2 (5 bases). The CDR3 runs to 14 residues. V lost 7 bases to trimming and J lost 2 bases, with 15 bases between them. Germline lookup yields CDR1 SEHNR and CDR2 FQNEAQ (reference sequence). The CDR3 region is CASTEPLAPYEQYF. The CDR3 DNA sequence: TGTGCCAGCACCGAGCCGCTAGCTCCCTACGAGCAGTACTTC. The full variable domain, its missing parts supplied by reference TRBV7-9 and TRBJ2-7, is DTGVSQNPRHKITKRGQNVTFRCDPISEHNRLYWYRQTLGQGPEFLTYFQNEAQLEKSRLLSDRFSAERPKGSFSTLEIQRTEQGDSAMYLCASTEPLAPYEQYFGPGTRLTVT.

The chain links TRBV5-4 to TRBJ2-1, with TRBD2 as a possible D gene (5 bases). The length of the CDR3 is 17 residues. V lost 0 bases and J lost 1, with 14 bases in between. Per germline, CDR1 SGHNT and CDR2 YYREEE (reference sequence). The CDR3 loop reads CASSLGAGGRSYNEQFF. The CDR3, as DNA: TGTGCCAGCAGCTTGGGGGCTGGCGGGCGTTCCTACAATGAGCAGTTCTTC.

The chain carries TRBV27 and TRBJ1-1, with 7 bases lining up with TRBD1. Germline lookup yields CDR1 MNHEY and CDR2 SMNVEV (reference sequence). After removal of 6 bases from V and 5 bases from J, the junction contained 6 bases not matched to a gene. This CDR3 comprises 13 residues. The CDR3 DNA is TGTGCCAGCAGCCTAACAGGGGATACTGAAGCTTTCTTT. Encoded protein: CASSLTGDTEAFF.

The chain carries TRBV9 and TRBJ1-4, with D unresolved. The V gene's germline CDR1 is SGDLS and CDR2 YYNGEE. V was cut by 1 base and J by 2 bases, with 6 bases left in between. The CDR3 length is 14 residues. CDR3 amino acids: CASSVRGTNEKLFF. CDR3 coding DNA: TGTGCCAGCAGCGTACGAGGGACTAATGAAAAACTGTTTTTT.

The chain uses TRBV9 and TRBJ2-2; D may be TRBD2 (5 bases). Germline lookup yields CDR1 SGDLS and CDR2 YYNGEE. The CDR3 has 15 amino acids. Trimming pared 0 bases from V and 4 bases from J, leaving 10 bases between. The CDR3 nucleotides read TGTGCCAGCAGCGTAGCCGGGGTCGTCACCGGGGAGCTGTTTTTT. Its translation is CASSVAGVVTGELFF.

The genes are TRBV6-1 and TRBJ2-7, with 7 bases lining up with TRBD1. Germline lookup yields CDR1 MNHNS and CDR2 SASEGT. The CDR3 consists of 14 residues. The trim removed 2 bases at V and 6 bases at J, leaving 7 bases unmatched. DNA for the CDR3: TGTGCCAGCAGTGAACAAGGGACAGTTGGCGAGCAGTACTTC. Translation gives CASSEQGTVGEQYF.

V is TRBV6-5 and J is TRBJ2-1, with TRBD1 as a possible D gene (6 bases). The CDR3 loop spans 13 amino acids. Germline values: CDR1 MNHEY, CDR2 SVGAGI. V lost 2 bases to trimming and J lost 7 bases, with 9 bases between them. Here the CDR3 reads CASSYVGANEQFF. Here the CDR3 DNA reads TGTGCCAGCAGTTACGTGGGGGCAAATGAGCAGTTCTTC.

The chain employs TRBV9 and TRBJ1-3, with D possibly matching TRBD1 (5 bases). The CDR3 totals 16 residues. CDR1 is SGDLS and CDR2 is YYNGEE in the germline V gene. V was pared by 4 bases and J by 7 bases, with 21 bases between. Here the CDR3 reads CASSSAGRAGRNTIYF. CDR3 nucleotide sequence: TGTGCCAGCAGCTCCGCGGGACGGGCGGGTCGGAACACCATATATTTT.

This clone has a handful of counts. The chain carries TRBV2 and TRBJ1-5; D unresolved. Per germline, CDR1 SNHLY and CDR2 FYNNEI. Deletions cut 6 bases from V and 1 base from J, with 10 bases between. This CDR3 region has 14 residues. CDR3 sequence (DNA): TGTGCCAGCAGCGCGACGGAGAGCAATCAGCCCCAGCATTTT. It is translated as CASSATESNQPQHF.

The genes are TRBV18 and TRBJ2-3; TRBD1 agrees at 10 bases. The CDR3 totals 15 residues. Germline-derived CDR1 and CDR2 are KGHSH and LQKENI. Germline trimming cut 2 bases from V and 4 bases from J; bases unmatched to any gene: 3. This chain's CDR3 is CASSPRDRGADTQYF. The CDR3 coding sequence is TGTGCCAGCTCACCAAGGGACAGGGGTGCAGATACGCAGTATTTT.

The chain carries TRBV5-1 and TRBJ2-2; D unresolved. CDR1 is SGHRS, CDR2 YFSETQ, per germline. V was cut by 2 bases and J by 2 bases, with 7 bases left in between. This CDR3 comprises 14 residues. CDR3 coding DNA: TGCGCCAGCAGCTTCGTCCTAAACACCGGGGAGCTGTTTTTT. This gives the protein CASSFVLNTGELFF.

The genes are TRBV3-1 (or the pseudogene TRBV3-2) and TRBJ2-7, with 14 bases matching TRBD2. V trimming: 1 base; J trimming: 7 bases; junction bases outside the gene matches: 3. This CDR3 comprises 15 residues. Germline V CDR1 and CDR2: LGHDT, YNNKEL (reference sequence). Here the CDR3 DNA reads TGTGCCAGCAGCCAAGGAAGGACTAGCGGGGGGGAGCAGTACTTC. Protein: CASSQGRTSGGEQYF.

This rearrangement joins TRBV7-6 to TRBJ2-1; 8 nucleotides line up with TRBD2. The V and J ends lost 2 bases and 6 bases, in that order; junction bases with no gene match: 6. The V gene's germline CDR1 is SGHVS and CDR2 FNYEAQ. The CDR3 is 15 amino acids. CDR3 region: CASSLSGGPTNEQFF. In DNA, the CDR3 is TGTGCCAGCAGCTTATCGGGGGGGCCTACCAATGAGCAGTTCTTC.

The V call is TRBV7-2, the J call TRBJ2-3, with 10 bases lining up with TRBD1. Germline loops: CDR1 SGHTA, CDR2 FQGNSA. The CDR3 is 15 residues long. V was pared by 3 bases and J by 3 bases, with 3 bases of the junction left unmatched. CDR3 loop: CASSFRQGATDTQYF. The CDR3, as DNA: TGTGCCAGCAGCTTTCGACAGGGGGCGACAGATACGCAGTATTTT. The whole variable domain, filled in from reference TRBV7-2 and TRBJ2-3, reads GAGVSQSPSNKVTEKGKDVELRCDPISGHTALYWYRQSLGQGLEFLIYFQGNSAPDKSGLPSDRFSAERTGGSVSTLTIQRTQQEDSAVYLCASSFRQGATDTQYFGPGTRLTVL.

This chain links TRBV7-8 with TRBJ1-2; D gene ambiguous. The CDR3 sequence is 14 residues long. Trimming pared 0 bases from V and 4 bases from J, leaving 9 bases between. The V gene's germline CDR1 is SGHVS and CDR2 FQNEAQ. The CDR3 DNA is TGTGCCAGCAGCTTAGCGTCCCGGGGCTATGGCTACACCTTC. It encodes CASSLASRGYGYTF.

This clone is a singleton in its sample. The genes are TRBV6-5 and TRBJ2-7; 10 positions match TRBD1. The CDR3 extends over 15 amino acids. The germline gives CDR1 MNHEY, CDR2 SVGAGI. With 2 bases clipped from V and 6 bases from J, the junction kept 7 bases outside the gene matches. The CDR3 DNA follows: TGTGCCAGCAGTTACACGGGACAGGGGATGAGCGAGCAGTACTTC. As protein: CASSYTGQGMSEQYF.

Worth noting for this clone: The DNA is left out, because the CDR3 cannot be placed on it with certainty; the CDR3 is given as TCRdb lists it. The gene calls are TRBV24-1 and TRBJ2-1; whether TRBD1, the table's D call, matches the DNA was not checked. 12 amino acids form the CDR3, both terminal residues included. The germline gives CDR1 KGHDR, CDR2 SFDVKD. This chain's CDR3 is CATSDLAVEQFF.

V gene TRBV29-1 combines with J gene TRBJ1-1; perhaps TRBD1 as D (5 bases). The CDR3 covers 12 residues. Germline V gene lookup returns CDR1 SQVTM and CDR2 ANQGSEA. V shed 7 bases and J shed 0 bases, with 9 bases lying between them. CDR3 loop: CSEGTLNTEAFF. The CDR3 coding sequence is TGCAGCGAGGGGACTCTGAACACTGAAGCTTTCTTT.

J is TRBJ1-3 and V is TRBV9, with unresolved D. Germline values: CDR1 SGDLS, CDR2 YYNGEE. The CDR3 is made up of 15 amino acids. Trimming took 4 bases from V and 4 from J, leaving 15 bases between them. CDR3 in DNA: TGTGCCAGCAGCCCCCAGGCACTAGCGGGAAACACCATATATTTT. Its translation is CASSPQALAGNTIYF.

This clone was counted a few times. The chain employs TRBV30 and TRBJ1-2, with 10 bases matching TRBD1. The germline gives CDR1 GTSNPN, CDR2 SVGIG (reference sequence). The CDR3 runs to 15 residues. After removal of 0 bases from V and 6 bases from J, the junction contained 7 bases not matched to a gene. The CDR3 region is CAWSVGTGELNGYTF. For the CDR3, the DNA is TGTGCCTGGAGTGTAGGGACAGGGGAGTTAAATGGCTACACCTTC.

V gene TRBV9 combines with J gene TRBJ1-2; 10 bases map to TRBD1. The CDR3 length is 15 residues. V was pared by 3 bases and J by 5 bases, with 7 bases of the junction left unmatched. Germline lookup yields CDR1 SGDLS and CDR2 YYNGEE. CDR3 region: CASSGRDRGVYGYTF. The CDR3 nucleotides are TGTGCCAGCAGCGGACGGGACAGGGGTGTATATGGCTACACCTTC.